The subject of this entry is one T cell receptor (beta chain). V dropped 2 bases and J dropped 5; count of bases not matched to a gene: 4. There are 13 residues in the CDR3. Germline CDR1 and CDR2: GTSNPN and SVGIG (reference sequence). This record comes from a study of blood T cell repertoires in COVID-19. Study overall: Material from acute and convalescent COVID-19 was sourced from the United States, Italy and Spain. PBMCs, B-cell-depleted T cells, or T cells were the source of the cDNA or gDNA that made up the material.

As originally analysed: Reference gene primer amplification gave nucleated cell count estimates. Method: immunoSEQ multiplex PCR; TCRdb's copy keeps in-frame clones and lacks some. Clone size and V and J calls were adopted from that table, with D and trimming inferred from the DNA. The sample lists 55,000 to 85,000 clones, about 70% seen once, with roughly a fifth in the top ten. What was sequenced was peripheral blood. V and J are TRBV30 and TRBJ2-5; 8 bases line up with TRBD1. The receptor comes from a man between 60 and 75 years old with acute or convalescent COVID-19. The CDR3 here is CAWSSGQVETQYF. In nucleotides, the CDR3 is TGTGCCTGGAGTTCGGGACAGGTGGAGACCCAGTACTTC.